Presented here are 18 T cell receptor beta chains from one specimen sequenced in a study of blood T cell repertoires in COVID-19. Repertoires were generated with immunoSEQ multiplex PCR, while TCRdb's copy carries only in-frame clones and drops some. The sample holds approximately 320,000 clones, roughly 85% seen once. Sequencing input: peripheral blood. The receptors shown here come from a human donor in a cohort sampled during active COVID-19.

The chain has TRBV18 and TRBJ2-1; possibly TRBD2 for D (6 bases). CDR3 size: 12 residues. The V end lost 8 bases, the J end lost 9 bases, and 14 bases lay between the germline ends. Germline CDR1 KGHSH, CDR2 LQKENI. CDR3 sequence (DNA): TGTGCCAGCCGGGGATCGGGGGTTGAGCAGTTCTTC. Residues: CASRGSGVEQFF.

Written as DNA, the CDR3 is TGTGCCAGCAGGACACCGGTGAACACTGAAGCTTTCTTT. It codes for CASRTPVNTEAFF. This rearrangement joins TRBV12-3 or TRBV12-4 to TRBJ1-1; D is unclear. The CDR3 loop spans 13 amino acids. V was trimmed by 6 bases and J by 0 bases, leaving 8 bases between them.

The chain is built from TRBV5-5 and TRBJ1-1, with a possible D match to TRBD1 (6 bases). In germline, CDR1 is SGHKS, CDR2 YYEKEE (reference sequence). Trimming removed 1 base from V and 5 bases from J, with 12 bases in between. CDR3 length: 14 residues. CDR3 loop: CASSLRGLGTEAFF. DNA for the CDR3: TGTGCCAGCAGCTTGAGGGGGTTGGGGACTGAAGCTTTCTTT.

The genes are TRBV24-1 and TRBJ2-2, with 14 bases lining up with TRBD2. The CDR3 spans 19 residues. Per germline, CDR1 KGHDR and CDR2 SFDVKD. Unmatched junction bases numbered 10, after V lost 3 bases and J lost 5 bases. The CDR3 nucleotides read TGTGCCACCAGTGATACCGGGACTAGCGGGGGTTCATGGACCGGGGAGCTGTTTTTT. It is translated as CATSDTGTSGGSWTGELFF.

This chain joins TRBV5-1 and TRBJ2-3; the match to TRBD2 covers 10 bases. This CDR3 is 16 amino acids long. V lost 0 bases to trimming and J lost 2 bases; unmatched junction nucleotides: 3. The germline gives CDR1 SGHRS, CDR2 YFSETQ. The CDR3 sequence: CASSLALAGDTDTQYF. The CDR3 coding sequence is TGCGCCAGCAGCTTGGCCCTAGCGGGGGACACAGATACGCAGTATTTT.

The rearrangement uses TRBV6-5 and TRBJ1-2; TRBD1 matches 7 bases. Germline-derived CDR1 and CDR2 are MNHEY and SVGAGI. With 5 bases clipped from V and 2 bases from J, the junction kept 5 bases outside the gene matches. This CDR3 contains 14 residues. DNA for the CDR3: TGTGCCAGCAGTAGAGGACAGGCAAACTATGGCTACACCTTC. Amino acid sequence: CASSRGQANYGYTF.

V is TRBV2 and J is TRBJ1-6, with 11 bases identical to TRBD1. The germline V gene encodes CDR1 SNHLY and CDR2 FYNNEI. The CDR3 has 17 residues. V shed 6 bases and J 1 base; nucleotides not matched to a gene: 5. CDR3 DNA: TGTGCCAGCAGCAGGACAGGGGGCTTTTCCTATAATTCACCCCTCCACTTT. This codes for CASSRTGGFSYNSPLHF.

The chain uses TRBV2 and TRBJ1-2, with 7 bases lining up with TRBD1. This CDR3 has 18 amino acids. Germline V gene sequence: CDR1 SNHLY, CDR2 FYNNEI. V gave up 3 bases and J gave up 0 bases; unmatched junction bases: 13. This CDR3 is CASSDPYLRQGTNYGYTF. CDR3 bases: TGTGCCAGCAGTGACCCATATCTCAGACAGGGAACTAACTATGGCTACACCTTC.

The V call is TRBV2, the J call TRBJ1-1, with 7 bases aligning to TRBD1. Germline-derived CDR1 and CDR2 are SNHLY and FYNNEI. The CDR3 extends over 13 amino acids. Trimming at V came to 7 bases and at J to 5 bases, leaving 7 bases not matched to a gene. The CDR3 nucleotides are TGTGCCAGCATGAATTCAGGGGGTACTGAAGCTTTCTTT. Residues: CASMNSGGTEAFF. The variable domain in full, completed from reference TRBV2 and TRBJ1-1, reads EPEVTQTPSHQVTQMGQEVILRCVPISNHLYFYWYRQILGQKVEFLVSFYNNEISEKSEIFDDQFSVERPDGSNFTLKIRSTKLEDSAMYFCASMNSGGTEAFFGQGTRLTVV.

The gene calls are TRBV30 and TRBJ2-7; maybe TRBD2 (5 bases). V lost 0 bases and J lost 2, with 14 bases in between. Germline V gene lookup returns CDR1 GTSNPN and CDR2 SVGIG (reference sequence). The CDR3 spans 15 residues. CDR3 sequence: CAWSVMGSGTYEQYF. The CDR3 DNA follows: TGTGCCTGGAGTGTAATGGGCAGCGGAACCTACGAGCAGTACTTC.

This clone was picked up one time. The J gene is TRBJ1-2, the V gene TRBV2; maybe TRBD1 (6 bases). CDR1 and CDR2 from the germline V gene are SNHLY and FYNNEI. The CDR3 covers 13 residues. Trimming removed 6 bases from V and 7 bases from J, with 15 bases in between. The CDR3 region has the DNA TGTGCCAGCAGAACAGGGATGTCGTCTGGCTACACCTTC. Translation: CASRTGMSSGYTF. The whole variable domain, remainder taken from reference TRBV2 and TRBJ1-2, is EPEVTQTPSHQVTQMGQEVILRCVPISNHLYFYWYRQILGQKVEFLVSFYNNEISEKSEIFDDQFSVERPDGSNFTLKIRSTKLEDSAMYFCASRTGMSSGYTFGSGTRLTVV.

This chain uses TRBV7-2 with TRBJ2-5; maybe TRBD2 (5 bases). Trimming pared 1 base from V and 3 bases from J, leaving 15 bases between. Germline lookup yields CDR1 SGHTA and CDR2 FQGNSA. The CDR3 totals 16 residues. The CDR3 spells CASSLVWGEEKETQYF. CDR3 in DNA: TGTGCCAGCAGCTTAGTGTGGGGAGAGGAAAAAGAGACCCAGTACTTC.

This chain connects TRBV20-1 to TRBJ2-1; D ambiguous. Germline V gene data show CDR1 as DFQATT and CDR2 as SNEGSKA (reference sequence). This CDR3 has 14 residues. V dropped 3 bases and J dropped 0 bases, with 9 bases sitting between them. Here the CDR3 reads CSASGRYSYNEQFF. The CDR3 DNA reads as TGCAGTGCTAGTGGCAGGTACTCCTACAATGAGCAGTTCTTC.

This chain's CDR3 is CASSIGQGALMNTEAFF. In DNA, the CDR3 is TGTGCCAGCTCTATAGGACAGGGGGCCCTTATGAACACTGAAGCTTTCTTT. The chain has TRBV18 and TRBJ1-1; 11 bases align to TRBD1. With V trimmed by 6 bases and J by 0 bases, 9 bases remained unmatched. CDR3 length: 17 residues. CDR1 and CDR2 (germline): KGHSH, LQKENI.

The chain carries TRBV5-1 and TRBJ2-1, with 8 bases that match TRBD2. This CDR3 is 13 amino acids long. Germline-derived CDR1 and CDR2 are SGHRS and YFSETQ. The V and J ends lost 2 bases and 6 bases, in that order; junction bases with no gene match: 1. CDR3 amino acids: CASSFGLANEQFF. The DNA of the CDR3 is TGCGCCAGCAGCTTCGGACTAGCCAATGAGCAGTTCTTC.

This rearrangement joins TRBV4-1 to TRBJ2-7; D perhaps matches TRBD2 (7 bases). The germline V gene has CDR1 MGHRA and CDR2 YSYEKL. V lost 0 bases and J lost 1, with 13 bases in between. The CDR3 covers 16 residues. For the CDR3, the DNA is TGCGCCAGCAGCCAAGATTGGGGGGGCGAGTCCTACGAGCAGTACTTC. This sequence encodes CASSQDWGGESYEQYF.

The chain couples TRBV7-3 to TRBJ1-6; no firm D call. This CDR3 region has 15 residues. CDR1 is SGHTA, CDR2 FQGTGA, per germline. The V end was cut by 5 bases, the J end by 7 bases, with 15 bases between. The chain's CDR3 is CASSLEGGGNSPLHF. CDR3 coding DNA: TGTGCCAGCAGCCTAGAGGGCGGAGGGAATTCACCCCTCCACTTT.

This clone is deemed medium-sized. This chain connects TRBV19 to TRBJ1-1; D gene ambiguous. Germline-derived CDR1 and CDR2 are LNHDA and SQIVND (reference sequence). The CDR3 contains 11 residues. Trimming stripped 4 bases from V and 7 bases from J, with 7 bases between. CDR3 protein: CASSTTYEAFF. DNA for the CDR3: TGTGCCAGTAGTACCACCTATGAAGCTTTCTTT.